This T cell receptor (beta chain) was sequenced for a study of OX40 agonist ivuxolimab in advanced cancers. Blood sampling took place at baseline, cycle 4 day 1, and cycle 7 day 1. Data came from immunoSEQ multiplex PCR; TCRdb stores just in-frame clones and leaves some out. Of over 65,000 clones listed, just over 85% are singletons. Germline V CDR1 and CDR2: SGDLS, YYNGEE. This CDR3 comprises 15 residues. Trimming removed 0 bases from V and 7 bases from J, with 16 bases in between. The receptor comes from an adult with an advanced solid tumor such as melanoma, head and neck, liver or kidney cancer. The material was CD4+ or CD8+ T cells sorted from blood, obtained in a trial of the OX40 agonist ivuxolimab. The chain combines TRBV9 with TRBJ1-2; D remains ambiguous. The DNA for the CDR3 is TGTGCCAGCAGCGTAGGGGTGACCGGGTCGAGTGGCTACACCTTC. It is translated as CASSVGVTGSSGYTF.